This T cell receptor (beta chain) was observed in a study of T-cell reconstitution after alpha-beta-depleted transplantation in children. Preparation of the TCRbeta library used unique molecular identifiers. TCRdb reprocessed the PCR reads with MiXCR, giving one entry per CDR3 protein. The table has 200,000 to 250,000 distinct CDR3 sequences, 8% to 10% seen once. This clonotype was counted at least ten times. CDR1 and CDR2 (germline): SGHRS, YFSETQ. The V and J ends lost 3 bases and 3 bases, in that order; junction bases with no gene match: 6. The CDR3 has 16 residues. The chain has TRBV5-1 and TRBJ2-1, with 10 bases matching TRBD2. This material consisted of PBMCs from the stem cell graft donor, taken from the stem cell graft. The clonotype comes from a human donor who donated a stem cell graft to a child with acute lymphoblastic leukemia. DNA of the CDR3: TGCGCCAGCAGCTATCTAGCGGGGGTTGGCTACAATGAGCAGTTCTTC. The encoded protein is CASSYLAGVGYNEQFF. The full variable domain, rest sourced from reference TRBV5-1 and TRBJ2-1, is KAGVTQTPRYLIKTRGQQVTLSCSPISGHRSVSWYQQTPGQGLQFLFEYFSETQRNKGNFPGRFSGRQFSNSRSEMNVSTLELGDSALYLCASSYLAGVGYNEQFFGPGTRLTVL.